The entry below gives a single TCR beta chain sequence along with its context. This sample is part of a study of blood T cell repertoires in COVID-19. Study-level information: Spain, Italy and the United States supplied samples that represented acute and convalescent COVID-19. Sources were T cells, B-cell-depleted T cells, or PBMCs; the material itself was cDNA or gDNA.

Profiled with immunoSEQ multiplex PCR; TCRdb holds only in-frame clones, not every one. The repertoire holds more than 150,000 clones, with approximately 82% as singletons. Germline V gene sequence: CDR1 SGHRS, CDR2 YFSETQ. This CDR3 comprises 17 residues. Trimming cost V 0 bases and J 4 bases; bases outside gene matches: 8. Cohorts were determined from participant-reported clinical history. Recovered participants had two consecutive negative NP/OP PCR tests, healthcare professional clearance, or symptom resolution. The material sequenced was PBMCs or T cells enriched from blood (not recorded which). The TCR originated in a woman aged 45 to 65 who had recovered from COVID-19. The chain recombines TRBV5-1 with TRBJ2-1; 9 bases are a match to TRBD2. For the CDR3, the DNA is TGCGCCAGCAGCTTGGCTGGTAGCGGGAGTTTATACAATGAGCAGTTCTTC. It specifies CASSLAGSGSLYNEQFF.